This T cell receptor beta chain was sequenced in a study of naive and memory T cell subsets. At least ten counts were recorded for this clonotype. Its target is unknown. An equimolar mix of two oligonucleotides served as the beta constant-region primer for TRBC1 and TRBC2. Ligated cDNA was amplified by four rounds of PCR with nested alpha and beta constant-region primers and SP2. MiXCR, run by TCRdb on the UMI-ligation and nested PCR reads, gives a single entry per CDR3 protein. This table has some 9,700 distinct CDR3 sequences, roughly 5.4% appearing once. The CDR3 is 12 amino acids. CDR1 and CDR2 (germline): SQVTM, ANQGSEA. Trimming shortened V by 5 bases and J by 5 bases, and 10 bases separated the two germline ends. General study findings and limits: From naive to CM, EM and EMRA, diversity decreased and Gini increased. Findings for naive and memory subsets could not be checked against ground truth. Clonotypes are single alpha or beta chains, not paired receptors.

The TCR originated in a human donor in good health. The sequenced sample consisted of CD4+ TEMRA cells from blood. Subset: effector memory re-expressing CD45RA, CD45RA+ CD27-. The V gene is TRBV29-1, the J gene TRBJ1-5; D not resolved. This CDR3 is CSVSRPDQPQHF. In DNA form, the CDR3 reads TGCAGCGTTTCACGGCCTGATCAGCCCCAGCATTTT.